This entry lists 17 T cell receptor beta chains sequenced from one sample in a study of shared clonotypes between healthy human individuals. The repertoire was sequenced with immunoSEQ multiplex PCR; TCRdb's copy has only in-frame clones and lacks some. The sample shows roughly 2,500,000 clones, 93% of them seen only once. The sequencing sample was made of naive CD4+ T cells from PBMCs. Indicated subset: CD45RA+ positively selected. The source is a man younger than 30 in good health. Some clones in this sample may be carry-over from other donors' samples.

The V gene is TRBV10-3, the J gene TRBJ2-2, with TRBD1 identical over 7 bases. This CDR3 is built from 16 residues. The germline V gene encodes CDR1 ENHRY and CDR2 SYGVKD. V was pared by 6 bases and J by 2 bases, with 9 bases of the junction left unmatched. The CDR3 DNA is TGTGCCATCAGCCCGACTCGACAGGGAAACACCGGGGAGCTGTTTTTT. This codes for CAISPTRQGNTGELFF.

The chain couples TRBV7-9 to TRBJ1-2; a possible D gene is TRBD1 (5 bases). From germline, CDR1 is SEHNR and CDR2 FQNEAQ (reference sequence). V was cut by 4 bases and J by 8 bases, with 20 bases left in between. This CDR3 is 15 amino acids long. The CDR3 is CASSSLSGTTRGYTF. CDR3 DNA: TGTGCCAGCAGCTCGCTATCCGGGACGACCAGGGGCTACACCTTC.

The chain carries TRBV30 and TRBJ2-7; 9 bases match TRBD1. In germline, CDR1 is GTSNPN, CDR2 SVGIG (reference sequence). The CDR3 loop spans 14 amino acids. V was pared by 3 bases and J by 4 bases, with 7 bases of the junction left unmatched. The CDR3 coding sequence is TGTGCCTGGAGGCACAGGGGGCGCACGTACGAGCAGTACTTC. Translating it yields CAWRHRGRTYEQYF.

About this clone: In the same sample, other DNA sequences code for this CDR3. This chain joins TRBV28 and TRBJ1-2, with D uncertain. Germline V gives CDR1 MDHEN, CDR2 SYDVKM. The germline V and J ends were trimmed by 3 bases and 4 bases, with 3 bases remaining between them. The CDR3 runs to 11 residues. The CDR3 DNA follows: TGTGCCAGCAGTTTGGCCTATGGCTACACCTTC. This encodes CASSLAYGYTF.

The CDR3 region has the DNA TGCGCCAGCAGCTTGGGCTCCCTTCTCACAGATACGCAGTATTTT. It translates to CASSLGSLLTDTQYF. The rearrangement uses TRBV5-1 and TRBJ2-3; D ambiguous. The V gene lost 0 bases and the J gene lost 2 bases, with 10 bases spanning the gap. Germline CDR1 SGHRS, CDR2 YFSETQ. This CDR3 comprises 15 residues.

The rearrangement joins TRBV18 to TRBJ2-2; the match to TRBD2 covers 7 bases. V shed 3 bases and J 7 bases; nucleotides not matched to a gene: 11. The CDR3 extends over 16 amino acids. The germline CDR1 and CDR2 sequences are KGHSH and LQKENI. Written as DNA, the CDR3 is TGTGCCAGCTCACCGCTAGCGGTTCGCGGCGACGGGGAGCTGTTTTTT. This encodes CASSPLAVRGDGELFF.

The chain combines TRBV4-1 with TRBJ1-4; no clear D gene. The CDR3 totals 14 residues. Germline lookup yields CDR1 MGHRA and CDR2 YSYEKL. The V gene lost 3 bases and the J gene lost 6 bases, with 11 bases spanning the gap. CDR3 region: CASSQTLGYEKLFF. The CDR3 DNA reads TGCGCCAGCAGCCAGACCCTGGGGTATGAAAAACTGTTTTTT.

The J gene is TRBJ1-2, the V gene TRBV2; D is possibly TRBD1 (5 bases). V was cut by 7 bases and J by 8 bases, with 29 bases left in between. The CDR3 totals 17 residues. CDR1 and CDR2 (germline): SNHLY, FYNNEI. The CDR3 sequence is CASKGPWKAAPSGGYTF. Written as DNA, the CDR3 is TGTGCCAGCAAGGGGCCGTGGAAAGCGGCTCCCTCAGGAGGCTACACCTTC.

The rearrangement uses TRBV28 and TRBJ2-7, with TRBD1 matching over 10 bases. The CDR3 sequence is 14 residues long. V trimming: 6 bases; J trimming: 5 bases; junction bases outside the gene matches: 7. Germline values: CDR1 MDHEN, CDR2 SYDVKM. The CDR3 DNA reads TGTGCCAGCAGCACAAGACAGGGGGCGAACGAGCAGTACTTC. Protein: CASSTRQGANEQYF.

The sample holds one count of this clone. The chain is built from TRBV6-1 and TRBJ1-2; D remains unclear. The CDR3 is made up of 13 amino acids. Per germline, CDR1 MNHNS and CDR2 SASEGT. The V and J ends lost 2 bases and 5 bases respectively, with 9 bases between them. The CDR3 bases are TGTGCCAGCAGTGAATCAGGAATTTATGGCTACACCTTC. Its protein is CASSESGIYGYTF.

The table lists this clone with a count of one. Other DNA sequences in this sample translate to the same CDR3. This chain links TRBV18 with TRBJ2-1; the D is unclear. V was trimmed by 6 bases and J by 8 bases, leaving 11 bases between them. Germline loops: CDR1 KGHSH, CDR2 LQKENI. The CDR3 sequence is 12 residues long. This CDR3 is CASSPSGDEQFF. The CDR3 bases are TGTGCCAGCTCCCCCAGTGGGGATGAGCAGTTCTTC.

The V call is TRBV30, the J call TRBJ2-1; no firm D call. The CDR3 runs to 13 residues. From germline, CDR1 is GTSNPN and CDR2 SVGIG (reference sequence). Trimming shortened V by 3 bases and J by 0 bases, and 6 bases separated the two germline ends. CDR3 region: CAWRKSSYNEQFF. The CDR3 DNA reads TGTGCCTGGAGGAAGAGCTCCTACAATGAGCAGTTCTTC.

J is TRBJ1-3 and V is TRBV9, with unresolved D. V gave up 4 bases and J gave up 1 base, with 6 bases separating them. The germline gives CDR1 SGDLS, CDR2 YYNGEE. The CDR3 covers 13 residues. In DNA form, the CDR3 reads TGTGCCAGCAGCAGATGGTCTGGAAACACCATATATTTT. Translating it yields CASSRWSGNTIYF.

This clone has only one observation. This sequence joins TRBV4-2 and TRBJ2-7, with D possibly matching TRBD2 (5 bases). Trimming stripped 3 bases from V and 7 bases from J, with 13 bases between. The CDR3 contains 13 residues. Germline V gives CDR1 LGHNA, CDR2 YNFKEQ. The CDR3 loop is CASSQVSVGEQYF. For the CDR3, the DNA is TGTGCCAGCAGCCAGGTTAGCGTGGGGGAGCAGTACTTC.

This clone was picked up one time. The rearrangement uses TRBV5-4 and TRBJ2-7, with D perhaps being TRBD1 or TRBD2 (6 bases each). Germline CDR1 SGHNT, CDR2 YYREEE (reference sequence). The V and J ends lost 1 base and 3 bases respectively, with 14 bases between them. CDR3 length equals 15 residues. As DNA, the CDR3 is TGTGCCAGCAGCTTGTCGGGGGCTAGTGGCTACGAGCAGTACTTC. It yields the protein CASSLSGASGYEQYF.

The V and J genes are TRBV28 and TRBJ2-1; D tentatively reads TRBD1 or TRBD2 (5 bases each). The V gene's germline CDR1 is MDHEN and CDR2 SYDVKM. CDR3 length equals 15 residues. V was cut by 4 bases and J by 6 bases, with 16 bases left in between. The CDR3 loop reads CASSSRGQGLNEQFF. The CDR3 DNA reads TGTGCCAGCAGTTCCCGAGGGCAGGGCCTCAATGAGCAGTTCTTC.

This clone was picked up a small number of times. The V call is TRBV2, the J call TRBJ1-5, with D possibly matching TRBD1 (5 bases). Germline values: CDR1 SNHLY, CDR2 FYNNEI. The CDR3 length is 14 residues. V lost 6 bases and J lost 1, with 10 bases in between. The CDR3 DNA reads as TGTGCCAGCAGGGGGGAGTTAAGCAATCAGCCCCAGCATTTT. As protein: CASRGELSNQPQHF.